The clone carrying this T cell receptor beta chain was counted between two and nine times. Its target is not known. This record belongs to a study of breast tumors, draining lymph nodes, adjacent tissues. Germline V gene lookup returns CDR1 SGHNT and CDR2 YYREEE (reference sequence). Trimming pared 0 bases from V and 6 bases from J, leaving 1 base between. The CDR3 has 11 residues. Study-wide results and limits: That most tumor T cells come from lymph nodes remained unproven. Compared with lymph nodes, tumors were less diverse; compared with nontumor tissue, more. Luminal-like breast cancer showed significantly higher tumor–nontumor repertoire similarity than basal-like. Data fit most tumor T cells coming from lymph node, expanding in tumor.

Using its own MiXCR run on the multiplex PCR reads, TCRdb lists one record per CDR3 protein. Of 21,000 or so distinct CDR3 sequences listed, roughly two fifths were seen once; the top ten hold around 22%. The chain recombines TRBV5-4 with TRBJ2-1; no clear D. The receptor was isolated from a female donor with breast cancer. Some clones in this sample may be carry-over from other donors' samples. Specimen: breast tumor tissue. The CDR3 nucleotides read TGTGCCAGCAGCTTGGCCAATGAGCAGTTCTTC. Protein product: CASSLANEQFF.